The rows below give T cell receptor beta chains drawn from one sample of a study of blood T cells in healthy people across ages. TCRdb re-called the 5' RACE reads with MiXCR, one entry per CDR3 protein. The data hold 850,000 to 1,300,000 distinct CDR3 sequences, with under 45% observed a single time. Sequencing was carried out using blood. These receptors originate from a woman aged 60-75 years in good health. The CDR3 runs from the conserved cysteine through the conserved F or W. D genes are given only for firm matches. Size is omitted from some rows. Given values are once, few, many or a class for expanded clones.

>TRBD1|TRBV27|TRBJ2-7|-
CASSWTGEGSEQYF
TGTGCCAGCAGTTGGACAGGGGAAGGGAGCGAGCAGTACTTC
>TRBD2|TRBV9|TRBJ2-1|-
CASSLRDYEQFF
TGTGCCAGCAGCTTGAGGGACTACGAGCAGTTCTTC
>-|TRBV12-3/TRBV12-4|TRBJ2-4|-
CAAGPFQYF
TGTGCCGCGGGCCCCTTTCAGTACTTC
>TRBD2|TRBV28|TRBJ2-1|once
CASSFSTGGLAGGGNEQFF
TGTGCCAGCAGTTTCTCGACAGGGGGACTAGCGGGAGGCGGCAATGAGCAGTTCTTC
>-|TRBV7-9|TRBJ2-4|-
CASRTSSANIQYF
TGTGCCAGCAGAACCTCTAGCGCAAACATTCAGTACTTC
>TRBD1|TRBV28|TRBJ2-7|few
CASSSPGTGPGFEQYF
TGTGCCAGCAGTTCCCCCGGGACAGGACCTGGATTCGAGCAGTACTTC
>-|TRBV28|TRBJ2-6|-
CASSPPGSGANVLTF
TGTGCCAGCTCACCACCGGGCTCTGGGGCCAACGTCCTGACTTTC
>TRBD1|TRBV7-3|TRBJ2-7|-
CASSLNGQGVSYEQYF
TGTGCCAGCAGCTTAAACGGGCAGGGGGTGTCCTACGAGCAGTACTTC
>TRBD2|TRBV20-1|TRBJ2-7|-
CSARPGLAPYEQYF
TGCAGTGCGCGGCCGGGACTAGCCCCCTACGAGCAGTACTTC
>-|TRBV28|TRBJ1-5|once
CASSGRVSNQPQHF
TGTGCCAGCAGTGGCCGGGTGAGCAATCAGCCCCAGCATTTT
>-|TRBV20-1|TRBJ2-5|many
CSEGDQETQYF
TGCAGTGAGGGGGACCAAGAGACCCAGTACTTC
>TRBD2|TRBV27|TRBJ2-1|-
CATAGEMMDEQFF
TGTGCCACGGCGGGGGAGATGATGGATGAGCAGTTCTTC
>-|TRBV11-1|TRBJ2-7|-
CASSLDPNYEQYF
TGTGCCAGCAGCTTAGACCCCAACTACGAGCAGTACTTC
>-|TRBV9|TRBJ2-6|-
CASSDRTGTGANVLTF
TGTGCCAGCAGCGATCGTACAGGGACTGGGGCCAACGTCCTGACTTTC
>TRBD2|TRBV14|TRBJ2-3|few
CASSRPLAPDTQYF
TGTGCCAGCAGCCGCCCACTAGCGCCAGATACGCAGTATTTT
>TRBD1|TRBV28|TRBJ1-4|-
CASSPGQGWEKLFF
TGTGCCAGCAGTCCTGGACAGGGCTGGGAAAAACTGTTTTTT
>-|TRBV6-1|TRBJ2-4|-
CASSELRVRGIQYF
TGTGCCAGCAGTGAACTTCGGGTAAGAGGCATTCAGTACTTC
>-|TRBV30|TRBJ2-5|-
CAWRVTGQETQYF
TGTGCCTGGAGGGTAACAGGTCAGGAGACCCAGTACTTC
>TRBD2|TRBV30|TRBJ2-5|-
CAWSGKTSGRRETQYF
TGTGCCTGGAGCGGGAAGACTAGCGGGAGAAGAGAGACCCAGTACTTC
>-|TRBV24-1|TRBJ2-3|few
CATSDPDYYGDTQYF
TGTGCCACCAGTGACCCAGATTACTACGGAGATACGCAGTATTTT
>-|TRBV4-2|TRBJ2-3|-
CASSQGGPGRSTDTQYF
TGTGCCAGCAGCCAAGGGGGCCCGGGCCGAAGCACAGATACGCAGTATTTT
>TRBD2|TRBV5-1|TRBJ2-5|few
CASTLLGGVGETQYF
TGCGCCAGCACACTCTTGGGAGGGGTAGGAGAGACCCAGTACTTC
>-|TRBV7-9|TRBJ2-5|-
CASSPSQGEGRETQYF
TGTGCCAGCAGCCCGTCCCAGGGAGAGGGGAGGGAGACCCAGTACTTC
>-|TRBV12-3/TRBV12-4|TRBJ2-5|few
CASSLGVRRVKETQYF
TGTGCCAGCAGTTTAGGGGTTCGGAGGGTCAAAGAGACCCAGTACTTC
>-|TRBV5-1|TRBJ1-2|few
CASSPGEGGYTF
TGCGCCAGCAGCCCGGGGGAGGGAGGCTACACCTTC
>TRBD1|TRBV12-5|TRBJ2-3|-
CASGFRQGRDTQYF
TGTGCTAGTGGTTTCCGACAGGGTCGGGATACGCAGTATTTT
>TRBD2|TRBV7-6|TRBJ2-3|-
CASSLKSGASGSTDTQYF
TGTGCCAGCAGCTTAAAGTCCGGGGCTAGCGGAAGCACAGATACGCAGTATTTT
>TRBD2|TRBV29-1|TRBJ2-7|-
CSVALAGGQYEQYF
TGCAGCGTCGCGCTAGCGGGAGGCCAATACGAGCAGTACTTC
>-|TRBV6-2/TRBV6-3|TRBJ2-7|few
CASSLAGSNTYEQYF
TGTGCCAGCAGCTTAGCCGGGTCGAACACCTACGAGCAGTACTTC
>TRBD2|TRBV5-1|TRBJ2-1|-
CASSPQPGLAGQSKYNEQFF
TGCGCCAGCAGCCCCCAACCGGGACTAGCGGGCCAAAGCAAATACAATGAGCAGTTCTTC
>TRBD1|TRBV29-1|TRBJ2-7|few
CSVELDRDYEQYF
TGCAGCGTTGAGTTGGACAGGGACTACGAGCAGTACTTC
>TRBD2|TRBV6-5|TRBJ2-1|-
CASSYRLAGGPSYNEQFF
TGTGCCAGCAGTTACCGACTAGCGGGAGGTCCCTCCTACAATGAGCAGTTCTTC
>-|TRBV20-1|TRBJ2-1|-
CGARDRERSYNEQFF
TGCGGTGCTAGAGATCGGGAGCGCTCCTACAATGAGCAGTTCTTC
>-|TRBV10-3|TRBJ1-1|-
CAISEGTSNTEAFF
TGTGCCATCAGTGAGGGGACCTCGAACACTGAAGCTTTCTTT
>-|TRBV12-3/TRBV12-4|TRBJ1-2|few
CASSFRFDYGYTF
TGTGCCAGCAGCTTCAGGTTTGACTATGGCTACACCTTC
>-|TRBV20-1|TRBJ2-7|-
CSARADEQYF
TGCAGTGCTAGGGCGGACGAGCAGTACTTC
>-|TRBV28|TRBJ2-7|-
CASSPSKEAYEQYF
TGTGCCAGCAGCCCCAGTAAAGAGGCCTACGAGCAGTACTTC
>-|TRBV6-2/TRBV6-3|TRBJ2-5|many
CASRDPGKETQYF
TGTGCCAGCAGGGACCCAGGGAAAGAGACCCAGTACTTC
>-|TRBV20-1|TRBJ1-4|-
CSAPRPGKTEKLFF
TGCAGTGCCCCGCGCCCAGGGAAGACTGAAAAACTGTTTTTT
>-|TRBV6-1|TRBJ1-2|-
CASRVDGVNYGYTF
TGTGCCAGCAGGGTGGACGGGGTTAACTATGGCTACACCTTC
>-|TRBV2|TRBJ1-6|-
CASREEAGSPLHF
TGTGCCAGCAGGGAAGAAGCGGGTTCACCCCTCCACTTT
>TRBD1|TRBV12-3/TRBV12-4|TRBJ2-6|-
CASSGTGTGANVLTF
TGTGCCAGCAGTGGGACAGGGACTGGGGCCAACGTCCTGACTTTC
>TRBD2|TRBV7-9|TRBJ2-7|few
CASSPWRERKYEQYF
TGTGCCAGCAGCCCTTGGCGGGAGAGGAAATACGAGCAGTACTTC
>-|TRBV6-1|TRBJ2-3|-
CASSESIRSSGDTQYF
TGTGCCAGCAGTGAAAGTATTCGGTCCAGCGGAGATACGCAGTATTTT
>TRBD2|TRBV12-3/TRBV12-4|TRBJ2-3|few
CASTPTSSTDTQYF
TGTGCCAGCACCCCGACTAGCAGCACAGATACGCAGTATTTT
>-|TRBV20-1|TRBJ2-1|-
CSARVFSSGVYNEQFF
TGCAGTGCTAGAGTATTCAGTAGCGGAGTCTACAATGAGCAGTTCTTC
>TRBD2|TRBV7-6|TRBJ2-1|few
CASSPSRTSGRPDEQFF
TGTGCCAGCAGCCCATCTCGGACTAGCGGGAGGCCGGATGAGCAGTTCTTC
>-|TRBV19|TRBJ1-1|-
CASSTWGQGRRNTEAFF
TGTGCCAGTAGTACATGGGGACAAGGGAGAAGGAACACTGAAGCTTTCTTT
>-|TRBV20-1|TRBJ2-7|-
CSARRTGGAYGQYF
TGCAGTGCTAGAAGAACAGGGGGGGCCTACGGGCAGTACTTC
>TRBD2|TRBV9|TRBJ2-5|-
CASSWGLAGGPETQYF
TGTGCCAGCAGCTGGGGACTAGCGGGAGGCCCCGAGACCCAGTACTTC
>TRBD1|TRBV6-5|TRBJ1-1|-
CASSDSGQPTDTEAFF
TGTGCCAGCAGTGACTCGGGACAGCCCACAGACACTGAAGCTTTCTTT
>-|TRBV7-3|TRBJ2-1|-
CASNSAYNEQFF
TGTGCCAGCAACTCAGCCTACAATGAGCAGTTCTTC
>-|TRBV15|TRBJ1-5|-
CATRERFYQPQHF
TGTGCCACCAGAGAAAGGTTCTACCAGCCCCAGCATTTT